The clone carrying this T cell receptor beta chain has just a few counts. The library came from three nested PCR rounds adapted from ARM-PCR protocols. TCRdb reprocessed the multiplex PCR reads via MiXCR and lists one record per CDR3 protein. The sample lists 120,000 or so distinct CDR3 sequences, nearly 85% occurring once. This sample's RNA came from whole unsorted tissue. These data are taken from a study of tumor and adjacent non-tumor tissue in lung cancer. CDR3 size: 13 residues. The V and J ends lost 7 bases and 5 bases respectively, with 17 bases between them. CDR1 is SQVTM and CDR2 is ANQGSEA in the germline V gene.

The TCR comes from a man between 65 and 85 years old with non-small cell lung cancer. The chain is built from TRBV29-1 and TRBJ1-2; D unresolved. Sequenced sample: lung tumor tissue. As DNA, the CDR3 is TGCAGCGATCTCCAGACGGAAGCTTATGGCTACACCTTC. This encodes CSDLQTEAYGYTF.